This note documents a single T cell receptor beta chain sequence. The assay was immunoSEQ multiplex PCR, and TCRdb's table has in-frame clones only and misses some. The repertoire holds about 2,100,000 clones, 93% seen once, with more than 1.5% in the top ten. This record belongs to a study of shared clonotypes between healthy human individuals. Study summary: CD4 naive cells filled three plates per donor, CD4 memory three, CD8 naive two and CD8 memory one.

The naive CD8 population came from CD45RO-negative cells selected for CCR7, without terminally differentiated effector memory CD45RA+ cells. The sample taken for sequencing was naive CD8+ T cells from PBMCs. The receptor comes from a man in his late teens or twenties in good health. Some clones in this sample may be carry-over from other donors' samples.

The CDR3 is CASSLPGLAGVADTQYF. The CDR3 DNA is TGTGCCAGCAGCTTACCGGGACTAGCGGGAGTGGCAGATACGCAGTATTTT. The chain links TRBV7-9 to TRBJ2-3; 14 positions agree with TRBD2. Germline V lookup: CDR1 SEHNR, CDR2 FQNEAQ (reference sequence). The CDR3 contains 17 residues. J lost 4 bases, V lost 2 bases, and 5 bases had no gene match.